This entry is about one T cell receptor beta chain. Its antigen is as yet unknown. CDR3 length equals 14 residues. The germline CDR1 and CDR2 sequences are SGHTA and FQGNSA. V lost 4 bases to trimming and J lost 7 bases, with 17 bases between them. The data belong to a study of T-cell reconstitution after alpha-beta-depleted transplantation in children. The TCRbeta library was prepared with unique molecular identifiers. TCRdb re-derived calls from the PCR reads in MiXCR, one entry per CDR3 protein. Of some 440,000 distinct CDR3 sequences in the sample, roughly 17% were seen once. The study's findings and limits: Newly generated T cells supplied most T-cell counts and diversity one year post-transplant. Approximately two months post-transplant, alpha-beta T cells reportedly originated from several hundred expanded graft clones.

The sample was PBMCs, mostly from graft donor cells, taken 360 days after TCRalphabeta/CD19-depleted stem cell transplant. The clonotype comes from a boy under three years old who had a stem cell transplant for Wiskott-Aldrich syndrome, so the T cells may come from the graft donor. V gene TRBV7-2 combines with J gene TRBJ2-7, with D possibly being TRBD1 (7 bases). CDR3 nucleotide sequence: TGTGCCAGCAGCTCAGGGGGGAAGTCTAGTGAGCAGTACTTC. Protein product: CASSSGGKSSEQYF.